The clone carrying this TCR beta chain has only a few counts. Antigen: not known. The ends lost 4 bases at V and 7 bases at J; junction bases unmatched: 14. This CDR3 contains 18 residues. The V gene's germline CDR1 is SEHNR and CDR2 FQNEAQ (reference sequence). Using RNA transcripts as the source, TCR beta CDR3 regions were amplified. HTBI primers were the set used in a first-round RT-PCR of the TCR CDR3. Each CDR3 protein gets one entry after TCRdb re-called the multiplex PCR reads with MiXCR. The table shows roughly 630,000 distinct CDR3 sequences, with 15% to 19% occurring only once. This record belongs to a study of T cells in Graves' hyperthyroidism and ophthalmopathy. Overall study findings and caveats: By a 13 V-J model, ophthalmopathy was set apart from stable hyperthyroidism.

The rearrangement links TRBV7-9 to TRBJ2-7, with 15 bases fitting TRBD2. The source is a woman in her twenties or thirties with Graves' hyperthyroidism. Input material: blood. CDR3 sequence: CASSSTSLGTSGRWEQYF. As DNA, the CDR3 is TGTGCCAGCAGCTCTACATCGCTAGGGACTAGCGGGAGGTGGGAGCAGTACTTC.